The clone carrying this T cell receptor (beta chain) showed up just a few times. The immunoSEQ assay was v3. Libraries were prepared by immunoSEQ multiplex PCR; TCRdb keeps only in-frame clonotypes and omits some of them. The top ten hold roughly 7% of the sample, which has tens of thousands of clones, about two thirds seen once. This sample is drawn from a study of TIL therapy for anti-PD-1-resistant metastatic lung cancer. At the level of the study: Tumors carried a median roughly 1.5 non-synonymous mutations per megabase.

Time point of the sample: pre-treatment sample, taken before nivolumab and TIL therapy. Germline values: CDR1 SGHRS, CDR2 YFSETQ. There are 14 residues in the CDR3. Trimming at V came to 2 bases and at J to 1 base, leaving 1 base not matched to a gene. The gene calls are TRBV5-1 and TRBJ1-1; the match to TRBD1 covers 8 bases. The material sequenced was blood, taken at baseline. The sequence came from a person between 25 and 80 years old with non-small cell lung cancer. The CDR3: CASSLGTGNTEAFF. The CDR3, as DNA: TGCGCCAGCAGCTTAGGGACAGGGAACACTGAAGCTTTCTTT.